This entry is about one TCR beta chain. The sample is drawn from a study of T cells in Graves' hyperthyroidism and ophthalmopathy. The TCR beta CDR3 regions underwent amplification using RNA transcripts as the source. HTBI primers drove first-round RT-PCR of the TCR CDR3. TCRdb analysed the multiplex PCR reads with MiXCR anew, one entry per CDR3 protein. The sample includes approximately 400,000 distinct CDR3 sequences, more than 15% seen only once; the top ten take about a quarter. When hyperthyroidism was first diagnosed, the blood sample was taken, preceding any ophthalmopathy symptoms. Trimming pared 5 bases from V and 6 bases from J, leaving 14 bases between. Germline V gene sequence: CDR1 MNHEY, CDR2 SMNVEV (reference sequence). This CDR3 is 14 amino acids long.

This TCR came from a woman aged 18-29 years with Graves' hyperthyroidism that later progressed to Graves' ophthalmopathy. The sample comprised blood. This chain connects TRBV27 to TRBJ2-1, with D tentatively TRBD1 or TRBD2 (5 bases each). This CDR3 reads CASSPVGELNEQFF. The CDR3 DNA reads as TGTGCCAGCAGTCCCGTGGGGGAGCTCAATGAGCAGTTCTTC.